The clone carrying this TCR beta chain was recorded many times. Its specificity is not known. The source of the sample is a study of glioma-infiltrating T cells. Germline loops: CDR1 MNHNS, CDR2 SASEGT. Between the trimmed V and J ends, which lost 11 bases and 2 bases, there was a span of 12 bases. The CDR3 has 13 residues. Study results and limitations: Gliomas, especially low-grade, showed above-expected tissue-blood divergence; non-neoplastic patients showed below.

The iRepertoire nested amplicon-rescue multiplex PCR amplified TCR alpha and beta CDR3s from RNA. TCRdb reprocessed the multiplex PCR reads with MiXCR, giving one entry per CDR3 protein. The table shows approximately 90,000 distinct CDR3 sequences, with about a quarter occurring only once. Sequenced: glioma tissue, nonneoplastic brain tissue, or PBMCs (not recorded which). The chain joins TRBV6-1 to TRBJ2-2, with a weak D call TRBD1 (5 bases). This sequence originates from a human donor with low-grade glioma or glioblastoma, undergoing nonglioma brain surgery, or in good health (not recorded which). CDR3 coding DNA: TGTGCCGTGACAGCCCCAAACACCGGGGAGCTGTTTTTT. The encoded protein is CAVTAPNTGELFF.